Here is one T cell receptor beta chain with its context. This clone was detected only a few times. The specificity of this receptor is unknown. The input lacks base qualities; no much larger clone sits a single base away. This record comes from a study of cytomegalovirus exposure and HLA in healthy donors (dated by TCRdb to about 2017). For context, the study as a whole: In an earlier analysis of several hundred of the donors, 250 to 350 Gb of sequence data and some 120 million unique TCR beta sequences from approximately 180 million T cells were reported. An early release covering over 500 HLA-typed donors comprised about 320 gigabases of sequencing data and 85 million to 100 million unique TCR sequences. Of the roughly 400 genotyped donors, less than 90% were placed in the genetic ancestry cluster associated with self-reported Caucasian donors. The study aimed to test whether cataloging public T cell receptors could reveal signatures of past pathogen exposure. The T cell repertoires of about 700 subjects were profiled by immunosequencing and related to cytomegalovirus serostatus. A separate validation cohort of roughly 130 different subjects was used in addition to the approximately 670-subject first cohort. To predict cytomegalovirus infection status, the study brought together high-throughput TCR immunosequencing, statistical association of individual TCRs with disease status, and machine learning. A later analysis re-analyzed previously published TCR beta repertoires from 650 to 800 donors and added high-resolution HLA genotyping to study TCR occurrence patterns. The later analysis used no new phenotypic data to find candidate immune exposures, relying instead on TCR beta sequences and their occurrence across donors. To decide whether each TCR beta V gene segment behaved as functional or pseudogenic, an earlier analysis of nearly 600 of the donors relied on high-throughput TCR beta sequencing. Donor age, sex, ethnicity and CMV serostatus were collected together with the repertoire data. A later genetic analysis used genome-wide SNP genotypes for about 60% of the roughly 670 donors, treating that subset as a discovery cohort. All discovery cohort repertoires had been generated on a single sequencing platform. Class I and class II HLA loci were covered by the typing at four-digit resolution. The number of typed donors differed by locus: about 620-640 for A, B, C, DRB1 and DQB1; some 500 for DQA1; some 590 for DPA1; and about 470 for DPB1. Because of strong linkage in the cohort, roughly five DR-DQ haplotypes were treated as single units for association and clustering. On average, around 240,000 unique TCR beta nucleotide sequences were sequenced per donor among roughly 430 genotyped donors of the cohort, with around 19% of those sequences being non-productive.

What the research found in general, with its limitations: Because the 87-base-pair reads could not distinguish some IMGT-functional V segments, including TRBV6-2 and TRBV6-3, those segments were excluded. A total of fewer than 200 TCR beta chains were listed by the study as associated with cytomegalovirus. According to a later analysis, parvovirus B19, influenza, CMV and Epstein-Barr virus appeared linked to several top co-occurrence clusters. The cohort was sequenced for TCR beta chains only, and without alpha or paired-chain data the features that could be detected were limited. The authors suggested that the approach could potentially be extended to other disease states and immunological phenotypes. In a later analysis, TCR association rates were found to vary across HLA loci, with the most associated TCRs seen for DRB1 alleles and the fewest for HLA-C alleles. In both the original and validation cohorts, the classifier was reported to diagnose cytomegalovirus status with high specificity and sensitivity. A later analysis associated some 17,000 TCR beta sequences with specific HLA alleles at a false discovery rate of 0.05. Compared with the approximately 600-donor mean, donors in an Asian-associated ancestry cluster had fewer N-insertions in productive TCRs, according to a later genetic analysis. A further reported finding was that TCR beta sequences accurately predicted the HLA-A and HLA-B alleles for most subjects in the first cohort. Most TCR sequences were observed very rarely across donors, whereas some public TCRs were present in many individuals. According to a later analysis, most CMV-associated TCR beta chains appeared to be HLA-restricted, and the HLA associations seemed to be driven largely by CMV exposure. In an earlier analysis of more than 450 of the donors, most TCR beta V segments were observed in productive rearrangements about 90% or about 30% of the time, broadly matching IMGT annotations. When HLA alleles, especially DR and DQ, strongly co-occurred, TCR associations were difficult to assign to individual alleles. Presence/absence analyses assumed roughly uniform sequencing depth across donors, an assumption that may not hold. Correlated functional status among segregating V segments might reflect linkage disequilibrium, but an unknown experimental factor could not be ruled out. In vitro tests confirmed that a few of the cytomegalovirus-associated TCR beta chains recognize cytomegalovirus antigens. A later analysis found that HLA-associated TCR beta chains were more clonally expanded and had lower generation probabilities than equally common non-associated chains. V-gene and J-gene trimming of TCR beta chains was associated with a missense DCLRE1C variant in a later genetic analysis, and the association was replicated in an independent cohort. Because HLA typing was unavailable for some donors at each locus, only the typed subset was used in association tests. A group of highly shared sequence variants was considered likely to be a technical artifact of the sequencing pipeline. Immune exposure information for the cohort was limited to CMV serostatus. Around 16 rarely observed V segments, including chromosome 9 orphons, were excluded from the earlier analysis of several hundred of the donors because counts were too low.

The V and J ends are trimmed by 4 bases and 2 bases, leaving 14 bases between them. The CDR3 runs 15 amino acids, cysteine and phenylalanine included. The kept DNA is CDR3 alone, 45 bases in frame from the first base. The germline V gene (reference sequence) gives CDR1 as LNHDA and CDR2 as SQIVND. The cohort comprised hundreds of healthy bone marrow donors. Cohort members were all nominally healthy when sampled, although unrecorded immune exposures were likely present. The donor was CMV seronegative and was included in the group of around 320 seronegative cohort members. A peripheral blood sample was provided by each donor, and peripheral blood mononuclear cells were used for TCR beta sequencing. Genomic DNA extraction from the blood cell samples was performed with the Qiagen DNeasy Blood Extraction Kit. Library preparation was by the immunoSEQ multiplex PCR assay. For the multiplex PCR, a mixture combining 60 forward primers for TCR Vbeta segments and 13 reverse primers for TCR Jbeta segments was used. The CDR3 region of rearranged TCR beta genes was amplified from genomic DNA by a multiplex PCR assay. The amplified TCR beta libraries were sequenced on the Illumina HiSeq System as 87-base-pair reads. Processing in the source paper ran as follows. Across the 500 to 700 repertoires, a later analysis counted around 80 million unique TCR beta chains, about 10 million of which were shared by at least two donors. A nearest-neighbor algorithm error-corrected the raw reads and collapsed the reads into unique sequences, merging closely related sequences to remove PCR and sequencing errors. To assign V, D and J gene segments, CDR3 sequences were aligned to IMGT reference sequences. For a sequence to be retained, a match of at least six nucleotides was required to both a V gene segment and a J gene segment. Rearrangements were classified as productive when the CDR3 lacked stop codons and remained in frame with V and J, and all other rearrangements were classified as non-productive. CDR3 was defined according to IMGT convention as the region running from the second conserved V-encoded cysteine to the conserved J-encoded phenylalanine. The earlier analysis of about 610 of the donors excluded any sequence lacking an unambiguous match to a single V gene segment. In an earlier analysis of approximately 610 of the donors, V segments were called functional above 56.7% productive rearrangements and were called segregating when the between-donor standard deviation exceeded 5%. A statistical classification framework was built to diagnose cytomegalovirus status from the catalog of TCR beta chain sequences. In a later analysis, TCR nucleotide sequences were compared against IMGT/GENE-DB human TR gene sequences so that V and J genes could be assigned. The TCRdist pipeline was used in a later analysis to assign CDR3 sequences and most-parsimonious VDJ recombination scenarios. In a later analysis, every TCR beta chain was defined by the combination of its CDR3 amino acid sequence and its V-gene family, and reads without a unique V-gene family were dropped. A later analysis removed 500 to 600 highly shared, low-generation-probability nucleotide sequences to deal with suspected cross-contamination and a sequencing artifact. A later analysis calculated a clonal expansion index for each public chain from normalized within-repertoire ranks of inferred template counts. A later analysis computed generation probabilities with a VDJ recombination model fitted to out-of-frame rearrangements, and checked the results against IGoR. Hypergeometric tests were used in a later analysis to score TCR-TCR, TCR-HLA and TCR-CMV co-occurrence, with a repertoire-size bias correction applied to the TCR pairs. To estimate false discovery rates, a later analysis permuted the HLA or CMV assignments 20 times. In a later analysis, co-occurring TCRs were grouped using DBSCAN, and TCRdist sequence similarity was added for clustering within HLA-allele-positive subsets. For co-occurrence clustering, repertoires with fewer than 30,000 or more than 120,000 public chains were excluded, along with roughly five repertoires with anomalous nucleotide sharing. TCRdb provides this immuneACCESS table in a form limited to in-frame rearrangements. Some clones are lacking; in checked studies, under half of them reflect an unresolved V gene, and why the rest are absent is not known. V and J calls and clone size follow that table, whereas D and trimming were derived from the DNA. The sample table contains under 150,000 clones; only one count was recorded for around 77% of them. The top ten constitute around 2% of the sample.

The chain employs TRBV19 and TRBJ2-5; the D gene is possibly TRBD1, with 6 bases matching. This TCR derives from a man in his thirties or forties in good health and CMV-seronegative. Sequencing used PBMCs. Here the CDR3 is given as CASSTPGTNQETQYF. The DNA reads TGTGCCAGTAGTACCCCCGGGACAAATCAAGAGACCCAGTACTTC. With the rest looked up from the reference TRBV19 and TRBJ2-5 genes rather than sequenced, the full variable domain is DGGITQSPKYLFRKEGQNVTLSCEQNLNHDAMYWYRQDPGQGLRLIYYSQIVNDFQKGDIAEGYSVSREKKESFPLTVTSAQKNPTAFYLCASSTPGTNQETQYFGPGTRLLVL.